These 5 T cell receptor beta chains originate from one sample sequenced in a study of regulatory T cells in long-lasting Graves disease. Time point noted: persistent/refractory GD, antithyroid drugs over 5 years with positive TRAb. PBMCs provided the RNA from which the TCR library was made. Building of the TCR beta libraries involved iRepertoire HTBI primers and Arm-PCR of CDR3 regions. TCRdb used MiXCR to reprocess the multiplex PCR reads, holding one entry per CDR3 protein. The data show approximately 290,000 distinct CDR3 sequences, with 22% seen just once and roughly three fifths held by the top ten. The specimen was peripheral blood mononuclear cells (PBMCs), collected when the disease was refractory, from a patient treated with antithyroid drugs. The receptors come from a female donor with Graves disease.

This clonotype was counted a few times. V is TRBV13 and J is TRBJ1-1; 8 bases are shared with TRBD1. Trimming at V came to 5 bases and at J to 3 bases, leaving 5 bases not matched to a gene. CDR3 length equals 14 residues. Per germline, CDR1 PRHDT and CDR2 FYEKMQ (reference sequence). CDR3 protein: CASSQTGVHTEAFF. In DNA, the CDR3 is TGTGCCAGCAGCCAGACAGGGGTCCACACTGAAGCTTTCTTT.

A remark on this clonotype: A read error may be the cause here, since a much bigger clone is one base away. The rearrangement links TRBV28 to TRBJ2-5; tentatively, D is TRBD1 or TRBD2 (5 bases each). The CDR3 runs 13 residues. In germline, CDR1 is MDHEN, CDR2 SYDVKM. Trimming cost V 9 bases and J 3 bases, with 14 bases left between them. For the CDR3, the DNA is TGTGCCAGTCGAGCCAGGGACGAAGAGACCCAGTACTTC. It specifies CASRARDEETQYF.

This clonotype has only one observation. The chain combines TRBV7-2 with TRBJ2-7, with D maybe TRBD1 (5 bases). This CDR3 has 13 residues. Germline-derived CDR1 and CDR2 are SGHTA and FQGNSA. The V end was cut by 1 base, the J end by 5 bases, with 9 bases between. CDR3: CASSLGQPHEQYF. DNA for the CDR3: TGTGCCAGCAGCTTAGGACAGCCGCACGAGCAGTACTTC.

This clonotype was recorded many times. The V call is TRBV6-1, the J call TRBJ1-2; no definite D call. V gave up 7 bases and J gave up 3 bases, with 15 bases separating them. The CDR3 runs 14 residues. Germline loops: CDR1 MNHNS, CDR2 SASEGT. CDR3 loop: CASIPTGNYYGYTF. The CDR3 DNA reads TGTGCCAGCATCCCAACTGGAAATTACTATGGCTACACCTTC.

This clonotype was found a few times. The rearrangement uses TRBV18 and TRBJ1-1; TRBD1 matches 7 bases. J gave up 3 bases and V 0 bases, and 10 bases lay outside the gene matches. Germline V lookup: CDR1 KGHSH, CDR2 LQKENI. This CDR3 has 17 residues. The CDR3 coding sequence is TGTGCCAGCTCACCACCGGGTTTCGCAGGGGGGGACACTGAAGCTTTCTTT. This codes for CASSPPGFAGGDTEAFF.